This T cell receptor beta chain was recorded in a study of PD-L1 blockade in urothelial cancer. Looking at the study overall: Males with bladder-origin urothelial cancer constituted about 85% of the roughly 29 patients. Investigators checked blood 3 weeks (second dose) and 6 weeks after treatment start. Among blood samples, the median T cell count was some 150,000. Findings and limits, study-wide: Larger 3-week expansion of tumor-associated blood clones was seen in durable-benefit patients.

This clone turned up a few times. Its antigen is still unknown. Other DNA sequences from this sample encode an identical CDR3 as well. The CDR3 length is 12 residues. The V and J ends lost 6 bases and 8 bases respectively, with 14 bases between them. Germline assignment: CDR1 MDHEN and CDR2 SYDVKM. Data came from immunoSEQ multiplex PCR; TCRdb stores just in-frame clones and leaves some out. The profile shows under 120,000 clones, about 85% of them singletons. Sample: PBMCs, taken around atezolizumab (anti-PD-L1) treatment. The chain is built from TRBV28 and TRBJ2-7; D gene uncertain. The clonotype comes from a man over 45 with urothelial cancer. The CDR3 loop is CASSLTSGKQYF. DNA of the CDR3: TGTGCCAGCAGCCTCACCTCAGGCAAGCAGTACTTC.